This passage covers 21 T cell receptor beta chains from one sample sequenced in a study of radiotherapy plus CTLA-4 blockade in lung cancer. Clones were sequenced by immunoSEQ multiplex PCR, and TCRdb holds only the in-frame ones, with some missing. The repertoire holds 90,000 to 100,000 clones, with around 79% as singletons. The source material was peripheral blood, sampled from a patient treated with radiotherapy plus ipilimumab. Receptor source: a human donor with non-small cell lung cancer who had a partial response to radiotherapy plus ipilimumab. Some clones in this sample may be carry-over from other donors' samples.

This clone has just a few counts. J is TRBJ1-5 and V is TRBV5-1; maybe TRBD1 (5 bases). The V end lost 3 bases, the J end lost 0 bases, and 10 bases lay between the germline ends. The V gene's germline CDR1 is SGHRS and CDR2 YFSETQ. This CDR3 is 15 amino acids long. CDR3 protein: CASSWFDSSNQPQHF. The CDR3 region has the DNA TGCGCCAGCAGCTGGTTCGACAGTAGCAATCAGCCCCAGCATTTT.

CDR3 nucleotides: TGTGCCAGCAGCTTAAGGGACAGGGCCCACGAGCAGTACTTC. Protein: CASSLRDRAHEQYF. The chain employs TRBV7-8 and TRBJ2-7, with 9 bases fitting TRBD1. Germline-derived CDR1 and CDR2 are SGHVS and FQNEAQ. The V segment lost 2 bases and the J segment 5 bases; nucleotides outside the gene matches: 4. CDR3 length: 14 residues.

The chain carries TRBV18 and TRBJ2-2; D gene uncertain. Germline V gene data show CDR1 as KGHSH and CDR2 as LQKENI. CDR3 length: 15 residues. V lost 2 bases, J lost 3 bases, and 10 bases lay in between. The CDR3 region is CASSPSTADTGELFF. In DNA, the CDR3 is TGTGCCAGCTCACCATCCACGGCGGACACCGGGGAGCTGTTTTTT.

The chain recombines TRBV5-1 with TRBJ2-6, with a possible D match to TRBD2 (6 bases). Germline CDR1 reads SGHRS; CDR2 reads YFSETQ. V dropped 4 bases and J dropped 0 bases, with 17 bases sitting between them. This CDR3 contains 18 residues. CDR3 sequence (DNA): TGCGCCAGCAGCCGAACTAGCTTTGGTGACTCTGGGGCCAACGTCCTGACTTTC. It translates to CASSRTSFGDSGANVLTF. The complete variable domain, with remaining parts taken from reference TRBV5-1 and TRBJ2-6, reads KAGVTQTPRYLIKTRGQQVTLSCSPISGHRSVSWYQQTPGQGLQFLFEYFSETQRNKGNFPGRFSGRQFSNSRSEMNVSTLELGDSALYLCASSRTSFGDSGANVLTFGAGSRLTVL.

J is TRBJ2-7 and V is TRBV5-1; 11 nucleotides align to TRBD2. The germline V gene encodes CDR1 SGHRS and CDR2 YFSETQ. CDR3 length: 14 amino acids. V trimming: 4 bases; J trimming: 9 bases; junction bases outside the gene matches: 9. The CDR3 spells CASSPLAGGEGQYF. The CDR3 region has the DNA TGCGCCAGCAGCCCGTTAGCGGGAGGGGAAGGGCAGTACTTC.

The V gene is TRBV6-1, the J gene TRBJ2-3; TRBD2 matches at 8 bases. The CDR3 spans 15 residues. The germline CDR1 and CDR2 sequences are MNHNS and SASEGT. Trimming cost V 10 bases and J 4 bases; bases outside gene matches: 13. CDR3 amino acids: CATRLGGAGADTQYF. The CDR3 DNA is TGTGCCACTCGCCTCGGGGGGGCGGGTGCAGATACGCAGTATTTT.

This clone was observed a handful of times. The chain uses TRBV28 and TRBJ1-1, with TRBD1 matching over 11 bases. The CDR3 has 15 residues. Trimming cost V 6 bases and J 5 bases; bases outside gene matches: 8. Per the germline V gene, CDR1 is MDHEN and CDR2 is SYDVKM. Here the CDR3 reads CASRRTGGVWTEAFF. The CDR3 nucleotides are TGTGCCAGCAGGAGGACAGGGGGCGTGTGGACTGAAGCTTTCTTT.

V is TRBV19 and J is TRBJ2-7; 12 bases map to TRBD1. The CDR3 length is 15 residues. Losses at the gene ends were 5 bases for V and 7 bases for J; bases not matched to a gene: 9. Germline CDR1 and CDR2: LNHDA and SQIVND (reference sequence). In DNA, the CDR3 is TGTGCCAGTAGTGATTCGGGACAGGGGGCGTGGGAGCAGTACTTC. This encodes CASSDSGQGAWEQYF.

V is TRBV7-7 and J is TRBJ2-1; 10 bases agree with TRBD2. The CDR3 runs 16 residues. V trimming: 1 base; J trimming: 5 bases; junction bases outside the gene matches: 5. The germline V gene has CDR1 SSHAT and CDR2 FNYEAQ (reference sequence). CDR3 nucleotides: TGTGCCAGCAGCTTAGGGGTAGCGGGAGGCGACAATGAGCAGTTCTTC. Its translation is CASSLGVAGGDNEQFF.

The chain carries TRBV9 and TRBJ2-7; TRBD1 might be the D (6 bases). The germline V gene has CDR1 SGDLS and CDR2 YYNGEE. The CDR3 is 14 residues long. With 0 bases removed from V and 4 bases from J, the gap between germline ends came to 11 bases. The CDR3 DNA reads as TGTGCCAGCAGCGTAGGTGTCAGGGGATACGAGCAGTACTTC. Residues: CASSVGVRGYEQYF.

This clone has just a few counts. CDR3 sequence (DNA): TGTGCCATCCCACTAGCGGGGGGGCCCGGGGAGACCCAGTACTTC. Its translation is CAIPLAGGPGETQYF. V is TRBV7-9 and J is TRBJ2-5; 13 positions agree with TRBD2. V was pared by 10 bases and J by 5 bases, with 10 bases of the junction left unmatched. The CDR3 length is 15 residues. Germline values: CDR1 SEHNR, CDR2 FQNEAQ (reference sequence).

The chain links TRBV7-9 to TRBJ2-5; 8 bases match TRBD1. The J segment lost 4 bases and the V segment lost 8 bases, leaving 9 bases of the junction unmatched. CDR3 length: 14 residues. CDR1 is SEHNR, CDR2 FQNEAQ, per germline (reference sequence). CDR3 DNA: TGTGCCAGCGTTCACTCAGGGGGCTTAGAGACCCAGTACTTC. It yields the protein CASVHSGGLETQYF.

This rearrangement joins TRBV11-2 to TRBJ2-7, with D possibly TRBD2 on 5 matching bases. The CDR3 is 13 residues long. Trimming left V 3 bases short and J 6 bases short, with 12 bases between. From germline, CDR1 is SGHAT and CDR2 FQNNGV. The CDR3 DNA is TGTGCCAGCAGCTTTAGCGAGGCTGGCGAGCAGTACTTC. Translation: CASSFSEAGEQYF.

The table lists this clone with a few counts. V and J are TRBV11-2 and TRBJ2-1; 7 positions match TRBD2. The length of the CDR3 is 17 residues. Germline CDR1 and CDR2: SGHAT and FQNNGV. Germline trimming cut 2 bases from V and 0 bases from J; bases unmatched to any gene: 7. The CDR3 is CASSLRGSGGSYNEQFF. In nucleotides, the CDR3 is TGTGCCAGCAGCTTACGAGGATCGGGGGGCTCCTACAATGAGCAGTTCTTC.

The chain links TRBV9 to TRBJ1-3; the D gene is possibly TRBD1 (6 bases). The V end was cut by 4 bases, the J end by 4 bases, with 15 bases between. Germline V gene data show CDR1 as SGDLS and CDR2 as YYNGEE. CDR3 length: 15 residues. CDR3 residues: CASSFKGDDGNTIYF. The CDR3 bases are TGTGCCAGCAGCTTTAAGGGGGACGACGGAAACACCATATATTTT.

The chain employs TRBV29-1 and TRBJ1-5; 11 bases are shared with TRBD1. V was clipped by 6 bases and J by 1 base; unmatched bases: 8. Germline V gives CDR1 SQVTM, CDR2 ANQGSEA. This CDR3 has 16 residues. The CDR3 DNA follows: TGCAGCGTCGCCGGGACAGGGGGACTAAGCAATCAGCCCCAGCATTTT. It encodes CSVAGTGGLSNQPQHF. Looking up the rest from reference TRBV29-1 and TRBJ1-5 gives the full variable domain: SAVISQKPSRDICQRGTSLTIQCQVDSQVTMMFWYRQQPGQSLTLIATANQGSEATYESGFVIDKFPISRPNLTFSTLTVSNMSPEDSSIYLCSVAGTGGLSNQPQHFGDGTRLSIL.

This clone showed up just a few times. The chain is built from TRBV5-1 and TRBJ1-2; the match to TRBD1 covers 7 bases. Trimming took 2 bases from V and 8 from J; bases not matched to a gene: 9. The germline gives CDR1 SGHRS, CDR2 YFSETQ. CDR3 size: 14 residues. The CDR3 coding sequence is TGCGCCAGCAGCTTCCCAGGACAGGATGTGGGCTACACCTTC. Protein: CASSFPGQDVGYTF.

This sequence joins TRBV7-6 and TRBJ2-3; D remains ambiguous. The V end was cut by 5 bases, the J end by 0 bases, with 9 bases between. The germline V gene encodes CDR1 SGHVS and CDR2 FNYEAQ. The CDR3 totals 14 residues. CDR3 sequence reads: CASSPQYSTDTQYF. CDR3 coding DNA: TGTGCCAGCAGCCCCCAGTATAGCACAGATACGCAGTATTTT.

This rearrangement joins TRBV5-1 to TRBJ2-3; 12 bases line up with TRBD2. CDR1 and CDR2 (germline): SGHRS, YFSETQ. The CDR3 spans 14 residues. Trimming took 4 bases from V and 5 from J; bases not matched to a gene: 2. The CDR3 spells CASSPGLAGDTQYF. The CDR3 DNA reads TGCGCCAGCAGCCCGGGACTAGCGGGAGATACGCAGTATTTT.

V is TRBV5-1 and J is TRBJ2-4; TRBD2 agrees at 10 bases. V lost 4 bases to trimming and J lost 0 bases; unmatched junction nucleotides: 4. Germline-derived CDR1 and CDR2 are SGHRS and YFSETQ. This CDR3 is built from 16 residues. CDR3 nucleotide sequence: TGCGCCAGCAGCCCTAGCGGGGGATTAGCCAAAAACATTCAGTACTTC. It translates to CASSPSGGLAKNIQYF.

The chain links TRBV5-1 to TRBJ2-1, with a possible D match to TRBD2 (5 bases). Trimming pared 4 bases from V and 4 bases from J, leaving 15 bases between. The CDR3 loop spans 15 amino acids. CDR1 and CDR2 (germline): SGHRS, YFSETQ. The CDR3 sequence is CASSAFSGLYNEQFF. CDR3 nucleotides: TGCGCCAGCAGCGCATTCTCGGGATTGTACAATGAGCAGTTCTTC.